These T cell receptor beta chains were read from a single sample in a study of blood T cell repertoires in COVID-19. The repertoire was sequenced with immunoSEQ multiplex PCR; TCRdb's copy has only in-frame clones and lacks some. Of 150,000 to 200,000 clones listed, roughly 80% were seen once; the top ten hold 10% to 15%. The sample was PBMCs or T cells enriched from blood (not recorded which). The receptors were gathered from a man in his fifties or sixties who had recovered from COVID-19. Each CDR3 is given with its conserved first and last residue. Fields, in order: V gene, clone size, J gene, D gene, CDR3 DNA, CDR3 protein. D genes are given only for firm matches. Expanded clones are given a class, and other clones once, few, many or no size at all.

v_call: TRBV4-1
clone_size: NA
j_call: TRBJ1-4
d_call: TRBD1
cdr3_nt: TGCGCCAGCAGCCAGCTGGGACAGGGGGTGGTGGGGACCTCTAATGAAAAACTGTTTTTT
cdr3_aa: CASSQLGQGVVGTSNEKLFF

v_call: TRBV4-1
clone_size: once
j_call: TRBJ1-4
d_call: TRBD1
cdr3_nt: TGCGCCAGCAGCCAAAGACAGGGGAATGAAAAACTGTTTTTT
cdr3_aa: CASSQRQGNEKLFF

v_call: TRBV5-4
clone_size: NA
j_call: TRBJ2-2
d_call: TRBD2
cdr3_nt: TGTGCCAGCAGCTTGATGACTAGCGGGACGAACACCGGGGAGCTGTTTTTT
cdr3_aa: CASSLMTSGTNTGELFF

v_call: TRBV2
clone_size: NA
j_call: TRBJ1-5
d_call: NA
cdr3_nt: TGTGCCAGCAAATATTTACAGGGTAACAATCAGCCCCAGCATTTT
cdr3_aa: CASKYLQGNNQPQHF

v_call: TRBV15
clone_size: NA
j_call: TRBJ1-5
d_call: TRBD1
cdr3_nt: TGTGCCACCAGCAGGGACTCCTCCGTGACAGGGAGCAATCAGCCCCAGCATTTT
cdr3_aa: CATSRDSSVTGSNQPQHF

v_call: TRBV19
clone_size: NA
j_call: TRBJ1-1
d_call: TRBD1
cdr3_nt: TGTGCCAGTAGCGTACAGGGGATCACTGAAGCTTTCTTT
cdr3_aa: CASSVQGITEAFF

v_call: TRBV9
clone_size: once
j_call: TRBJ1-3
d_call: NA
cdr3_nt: TGTGCCAGCAGTGATCTACAGGGCGGTGGAAACACCATATATTTT
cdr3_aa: CASSDLQGGGNTIYF

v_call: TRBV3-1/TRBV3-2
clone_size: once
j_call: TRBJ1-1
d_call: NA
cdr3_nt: TGTGCCAGCAGCCAGGCCCAGGGGAACACTGAAGCTTTCTTT
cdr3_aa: CASSQAQGNTEAFF

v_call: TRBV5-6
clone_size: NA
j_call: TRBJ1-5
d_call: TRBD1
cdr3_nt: TGTGCCAGCAGCTTCCTCGGGACAGGGCTTAGTCAGCCCCAGCATTTT
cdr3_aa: CASSFLGTGLSQPQHF

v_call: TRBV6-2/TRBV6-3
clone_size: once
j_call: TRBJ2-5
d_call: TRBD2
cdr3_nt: TGTGCCAGCAGTTACACTGGACTAGCGGGGGCCCTACCGTTTGCCCAGTACTTC
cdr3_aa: CASSYTGLAGALPFAQYF

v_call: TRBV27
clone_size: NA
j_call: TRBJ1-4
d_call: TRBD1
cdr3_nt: TGTGCCAGCAGTTTACAGGGGGCGGGTGAAAAACTGTTTTTT
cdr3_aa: CASSLQGAGEKLFF

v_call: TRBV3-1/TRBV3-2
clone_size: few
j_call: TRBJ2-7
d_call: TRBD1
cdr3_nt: TGTGCCAGCAGCCGAAACGCGAAAGGACAGGTCTACGAGCAGTACTTC
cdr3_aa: CASSRNAKGQVYEQYF

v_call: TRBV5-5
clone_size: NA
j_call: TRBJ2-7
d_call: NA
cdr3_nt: TGTGCCAGCAGCCCCGGTTCCCCTAGAATAGTACGGGAGCAGTACTTC
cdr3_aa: CASSPGSPRIVREQYF

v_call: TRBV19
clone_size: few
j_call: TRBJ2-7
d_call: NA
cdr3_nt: TGTGCCAGTTCGTCGGGCTACGAGCAGTACTTC
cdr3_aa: CASSSGYEQYF

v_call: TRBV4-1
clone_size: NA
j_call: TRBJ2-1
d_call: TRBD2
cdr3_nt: TGCGCCAGCAGCCGAGAGGCCGGAAGAGCGGGGACTTACAATGAGCAGTTCTTC
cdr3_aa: CASSREAGRAGTYNEQFF

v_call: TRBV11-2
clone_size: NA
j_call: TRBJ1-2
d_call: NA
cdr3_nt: TGTGCCAGCAGCTTAGATCCCGCGGCTTACTATGGCTACACCTTC
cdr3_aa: CASSLDPAAYYGYTF

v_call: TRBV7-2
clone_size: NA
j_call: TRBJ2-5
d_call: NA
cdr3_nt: TGTGCCAGCAGCTTATTTTGGCTAGACCAAGAGACCCAGTACTTC
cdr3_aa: CASSLFWLDQETQYF

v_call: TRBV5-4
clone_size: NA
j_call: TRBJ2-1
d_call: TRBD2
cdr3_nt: TGTGCCAGCAGCCCCCCGGGACTACTTAACAATGAGCAGTTCTTC
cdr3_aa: CASSPPGLLNNEQFF

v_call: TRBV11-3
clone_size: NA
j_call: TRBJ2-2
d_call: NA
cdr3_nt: TGTGCCAGCAGCTTAGTACGAGCCGGGGAGCTGTTTTTT
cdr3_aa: CASSLVRAGELFF

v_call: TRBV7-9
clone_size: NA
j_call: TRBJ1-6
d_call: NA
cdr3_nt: TGTGCCAGCAGCTTAGATCTGTCTCAGGGTTCACCCCTCCACTTT
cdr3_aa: CASSLDLSQGSPLHF

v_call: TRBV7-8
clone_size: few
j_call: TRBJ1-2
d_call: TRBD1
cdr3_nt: TGTGCCAGCAGCTTAGAGGTTAGGACAGGGGGCCTCTATGGCTACACCTTC
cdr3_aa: CASSLEVRTGGLYGYTF

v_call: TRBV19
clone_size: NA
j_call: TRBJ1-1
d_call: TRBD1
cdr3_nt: TGTGCCAGTAGTCCCGGACAGGGTGGAATTGAAGCTTTCTTT
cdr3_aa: CASSPGQGGIEAFF

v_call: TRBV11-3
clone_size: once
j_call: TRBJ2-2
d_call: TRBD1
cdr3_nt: TGCCCGGACAGGGGTGCCACCGGGGAGCTGTTTTTT
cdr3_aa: CPDRGATGELFF

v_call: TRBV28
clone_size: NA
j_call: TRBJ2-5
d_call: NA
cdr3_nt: TGTGCCAGCAGTTTACTCGGGGTTCAAGAGACCCAGTACTTC
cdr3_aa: CASSLLGVQETQYF

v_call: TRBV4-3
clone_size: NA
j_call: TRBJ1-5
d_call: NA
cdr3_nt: TGCGCCAGCAGCCAAGGGCATTATAGCAGTCAGCCCCAGCATTTT
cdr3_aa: CASSQGHYSSQPQHF

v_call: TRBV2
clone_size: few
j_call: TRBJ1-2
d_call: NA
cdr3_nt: TGTGCCAGCAGTGACACGGGGGTACAGGGCTACACCTTC
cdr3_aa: CASSDTGVQGYTF

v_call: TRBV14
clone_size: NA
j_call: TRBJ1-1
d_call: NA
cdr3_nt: TGTGCCAGCAGCCGAAAACACGGGGGGGCTGAAGCTTTCTTT
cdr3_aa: CASSRKHGGAEAFF

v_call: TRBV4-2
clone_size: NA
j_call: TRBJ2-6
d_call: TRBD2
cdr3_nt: TGTGCCAGCAGCCCCGCGTTTCGGACTAGCGGGGGGAGCTCTGGGGCCAACGTCCTGACTTTC
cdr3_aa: CASSPAFRTSGGSSGANVLTF

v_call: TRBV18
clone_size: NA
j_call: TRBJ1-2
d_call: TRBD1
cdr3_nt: TGTGCCAGCTCACCGGACAGGGACGGCTACACCTTC
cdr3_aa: CASSPDRDGYTF

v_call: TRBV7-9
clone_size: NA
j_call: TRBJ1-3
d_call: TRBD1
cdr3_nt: TGTGCCAGCAGCCCCCCCGACAGGGCCCCTGGAAACACCATATATTTT
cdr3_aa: CASSPPDRAPGNTIYF

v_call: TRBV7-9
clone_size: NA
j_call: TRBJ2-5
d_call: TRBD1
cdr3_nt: TGTGCCAGCAGCCCGATGACAGGGGTGGAGACCCAGTACTTC
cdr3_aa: CASSPMTGVETQYF

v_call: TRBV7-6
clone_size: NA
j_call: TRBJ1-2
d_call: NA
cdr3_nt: TGTGCCAGCAGCCCCCCCCGCACCGGGGGGTATGGCTACACCTTC
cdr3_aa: CASSPPRTGGYGYTF

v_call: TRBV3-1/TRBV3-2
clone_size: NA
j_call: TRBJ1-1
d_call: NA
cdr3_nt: TGTGCCAGCAGCCCGTATACAGGGAGGGTGGGGACTGAAGCTTTCTTT
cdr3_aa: CASSPYTGRVGTEAFF

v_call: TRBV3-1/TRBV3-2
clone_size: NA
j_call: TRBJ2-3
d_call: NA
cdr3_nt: TGTGCCAGCAGGGCCCGTGATACGCAGTATTTT
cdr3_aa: CASRARDTQYF

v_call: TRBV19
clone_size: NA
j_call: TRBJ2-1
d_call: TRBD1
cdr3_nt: TGTGCCAGTAGTAGAACCTTGGACAGGTCCTACAATGAGCAGTTCTTC
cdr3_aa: CASSRTLDRSYNEQFF

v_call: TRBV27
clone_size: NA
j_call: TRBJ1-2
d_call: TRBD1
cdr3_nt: TGTGCCAGCAGAGCCAGGGACAGGGGATCCTATGGCTACACCTTC
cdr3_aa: CASRARDRGSYGYTF

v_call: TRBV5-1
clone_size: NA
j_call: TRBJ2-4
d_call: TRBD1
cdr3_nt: TGCGCCAGCAGCCGTACAGGGGGCGCCAAAAACATTCAGTACTTC
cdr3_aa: CASSRTGGAKNIQYF

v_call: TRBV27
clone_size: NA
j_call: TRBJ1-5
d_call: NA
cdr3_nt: TGTGCCAGCAGTCACCTCGGGGAGAGCAATCAGCCCCAGCATTTT
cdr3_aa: CASSHLGESNQPQHF

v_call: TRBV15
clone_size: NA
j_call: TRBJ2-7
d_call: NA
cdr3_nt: TGTGCCACCAGCAGAGATCCTCCCCCGAGCGAGCAGTACTTC
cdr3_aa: CATSRDPPPSEQYF

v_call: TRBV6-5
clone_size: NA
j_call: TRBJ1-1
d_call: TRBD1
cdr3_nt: TGTGCCAGCACCCAGGGGACAGGGGCCCACTTCGAAGCTTTCTTT
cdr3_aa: CASTQGTGAHFEAFF